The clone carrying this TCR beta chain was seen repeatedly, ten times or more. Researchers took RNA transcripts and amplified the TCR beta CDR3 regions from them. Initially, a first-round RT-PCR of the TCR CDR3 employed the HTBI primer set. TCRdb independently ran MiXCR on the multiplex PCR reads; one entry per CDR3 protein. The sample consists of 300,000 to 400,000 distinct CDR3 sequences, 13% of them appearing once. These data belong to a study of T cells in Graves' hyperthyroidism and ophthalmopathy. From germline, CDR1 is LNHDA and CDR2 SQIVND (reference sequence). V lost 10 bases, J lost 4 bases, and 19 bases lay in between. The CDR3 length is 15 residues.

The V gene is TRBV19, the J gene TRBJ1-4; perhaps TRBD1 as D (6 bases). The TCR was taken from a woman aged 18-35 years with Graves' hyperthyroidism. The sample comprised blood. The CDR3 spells CATQGRDKHNEKLFF. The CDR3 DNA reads TGTGCCACCCAAGGCCGGGACAAACATAATGAAAAACTGTTTTTT. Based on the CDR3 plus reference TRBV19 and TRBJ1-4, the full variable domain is DGGITQSPKYLFRKEGQNVTLSCEQNLNHDAMYWYRQDPGQGLRLIYYSQIVNDFQKGDIAEGYSVSREKKESFPLTVTSAQKNPTAFYLCATQGRDKHNEKLFFGSGTQLSVL.